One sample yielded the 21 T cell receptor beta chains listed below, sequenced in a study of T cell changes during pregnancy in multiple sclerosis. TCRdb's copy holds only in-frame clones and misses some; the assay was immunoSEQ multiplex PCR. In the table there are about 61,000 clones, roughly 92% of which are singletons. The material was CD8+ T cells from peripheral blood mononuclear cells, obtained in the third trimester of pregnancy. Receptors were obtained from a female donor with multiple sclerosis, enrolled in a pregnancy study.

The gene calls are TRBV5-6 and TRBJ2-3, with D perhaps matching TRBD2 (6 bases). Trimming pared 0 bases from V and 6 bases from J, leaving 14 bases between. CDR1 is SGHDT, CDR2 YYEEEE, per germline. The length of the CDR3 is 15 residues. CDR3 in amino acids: CASSLGGLTSDTQYF. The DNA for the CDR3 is TGTGCCAGCAGCTTGGGTGGACTAACCTCCGATACGCAGTATTTT.

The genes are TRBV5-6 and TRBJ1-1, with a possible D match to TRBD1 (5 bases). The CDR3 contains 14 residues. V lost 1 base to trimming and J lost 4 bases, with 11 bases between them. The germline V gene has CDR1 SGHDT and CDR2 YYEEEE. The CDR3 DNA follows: TGTGCCAGCAGCTTGCCTGGGGGGGGCACTGAAGCTTTCTTT. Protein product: CASSLPGGGTEAFF.

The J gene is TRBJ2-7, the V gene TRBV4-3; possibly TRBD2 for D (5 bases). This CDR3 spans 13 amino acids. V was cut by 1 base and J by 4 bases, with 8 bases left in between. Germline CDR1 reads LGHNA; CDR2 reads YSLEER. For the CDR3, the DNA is TGCGCCAGCAGCCAAGGGAGGCCTTACGAGCAGTACTTC. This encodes CASSQGRPYEQYF.

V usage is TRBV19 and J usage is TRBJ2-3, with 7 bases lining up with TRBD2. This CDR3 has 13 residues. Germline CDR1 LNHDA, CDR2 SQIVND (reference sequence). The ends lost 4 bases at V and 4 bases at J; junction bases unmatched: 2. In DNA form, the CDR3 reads TGTGCCAGTAGTAGCCTAGCGGCAGATACGCAGTATTTT. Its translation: CASSSLAADTQYF.

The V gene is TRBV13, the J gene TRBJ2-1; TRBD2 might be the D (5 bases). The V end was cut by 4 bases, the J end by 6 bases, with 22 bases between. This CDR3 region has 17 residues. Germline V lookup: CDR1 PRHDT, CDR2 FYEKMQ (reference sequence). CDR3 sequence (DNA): TGTGCCAGCAGCTCCGTAGCCGCGGACTCAAAGGGCAATGAGCAGTTCTTC. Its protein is CASSSVAADSKGNEQFF.

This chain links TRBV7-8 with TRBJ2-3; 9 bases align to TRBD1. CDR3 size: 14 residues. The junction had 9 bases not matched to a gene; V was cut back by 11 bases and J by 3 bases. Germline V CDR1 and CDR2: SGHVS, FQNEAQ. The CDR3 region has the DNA TGTGCCGGGGGCCCCGGGACAGGGACAGATACGCAGTATTTT. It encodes CAGGPGTGTDTQYF.

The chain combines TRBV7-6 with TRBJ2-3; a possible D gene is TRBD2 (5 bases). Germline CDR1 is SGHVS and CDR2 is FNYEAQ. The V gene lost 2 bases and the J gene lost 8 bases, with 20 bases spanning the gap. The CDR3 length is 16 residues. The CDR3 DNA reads TGTGCCAGCAGCTTATCCAACCAGGACTCAACGGGTACGCAGTATTTT. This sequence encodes CASSLSNQDSTGTQYF.

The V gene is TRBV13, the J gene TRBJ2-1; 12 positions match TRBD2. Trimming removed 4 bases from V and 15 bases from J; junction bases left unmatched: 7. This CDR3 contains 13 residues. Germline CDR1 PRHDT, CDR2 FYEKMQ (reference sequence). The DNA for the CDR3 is TGTGCCAGCAGCTCCCCTAGCGGGAGGGCCCCGTTCTTC. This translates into CASSSPSGRAPFF.

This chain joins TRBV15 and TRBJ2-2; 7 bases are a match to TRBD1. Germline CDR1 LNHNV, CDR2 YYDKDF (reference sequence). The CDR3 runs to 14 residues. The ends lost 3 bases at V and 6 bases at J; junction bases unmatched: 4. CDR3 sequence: CATSSTGVAGELFF. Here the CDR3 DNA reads TGTGCCACCAGCAGTACAGGGGTGGCCGGGGAGCTGTTTTTT.

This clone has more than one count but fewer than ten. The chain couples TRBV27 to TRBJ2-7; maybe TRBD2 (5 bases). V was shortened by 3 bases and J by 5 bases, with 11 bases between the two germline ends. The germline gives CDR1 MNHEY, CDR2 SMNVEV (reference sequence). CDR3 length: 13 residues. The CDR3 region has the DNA TGTGCCAGCAGTTTGGCTAGCCTCCACGAGCAGTACTTC. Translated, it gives CASSLASLHEQYF.

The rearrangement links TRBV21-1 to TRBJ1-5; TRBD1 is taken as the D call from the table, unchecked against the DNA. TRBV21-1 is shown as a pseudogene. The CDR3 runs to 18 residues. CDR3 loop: CASSKDRRDRGLNQPQHF. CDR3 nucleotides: TGTGCCAGCAGCAAAGACAGGCGCGACAGGGGATTGAATCAGCCCCAGCATTTT.

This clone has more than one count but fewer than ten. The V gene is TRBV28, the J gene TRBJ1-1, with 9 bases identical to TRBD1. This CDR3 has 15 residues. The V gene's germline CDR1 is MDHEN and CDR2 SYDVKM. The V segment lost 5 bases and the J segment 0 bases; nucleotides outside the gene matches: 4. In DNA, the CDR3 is TGTGCCAGCAGTCAGGGGACAGGGCTGAACACTGAAGCTTTCTTT. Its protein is CASSQGTGLNTEAFF.

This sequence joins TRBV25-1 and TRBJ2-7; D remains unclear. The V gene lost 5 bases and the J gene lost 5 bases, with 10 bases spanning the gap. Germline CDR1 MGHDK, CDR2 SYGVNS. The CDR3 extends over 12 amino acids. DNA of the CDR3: TGTGCCAGCAGTCAACAGTGGAACGAGCAGTACTTC. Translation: CASSQQWNEQYF.

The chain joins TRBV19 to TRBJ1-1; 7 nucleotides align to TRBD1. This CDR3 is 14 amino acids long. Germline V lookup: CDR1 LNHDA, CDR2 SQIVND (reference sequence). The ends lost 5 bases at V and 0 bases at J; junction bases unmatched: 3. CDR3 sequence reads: CASSLGTVNTEAFF. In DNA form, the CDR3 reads TGTGCCAGTAGTCTTGGGACAGTGAACACTGAAGCTTTCTTT. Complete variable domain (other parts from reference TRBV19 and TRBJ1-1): DGGITQSPKYLFRKEGQNVTLSCEQNLNHDAMYWYRQDPGQGLRLIYYSQIVNDFQKGDIAEGYSVSREKKESFPLTVTSAQKNPTAFYLCASSLGTVNTEAFFGQGTRLTVV.

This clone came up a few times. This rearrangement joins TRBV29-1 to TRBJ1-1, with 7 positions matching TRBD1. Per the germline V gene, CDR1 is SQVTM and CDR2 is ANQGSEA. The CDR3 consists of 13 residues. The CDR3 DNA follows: TGCAGTCAAAGACAGGGAATGAACACTGAAGCTTTCTTT. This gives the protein CSQRQGMNTEAFF.

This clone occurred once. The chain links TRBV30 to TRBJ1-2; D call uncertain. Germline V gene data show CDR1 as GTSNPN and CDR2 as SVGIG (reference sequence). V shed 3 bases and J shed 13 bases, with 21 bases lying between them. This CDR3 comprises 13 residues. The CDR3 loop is CAWREDPYIRFTF. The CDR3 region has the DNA TGTGCCTGGAGGGAGGACCCTTACATCAGATTCACCTTC.

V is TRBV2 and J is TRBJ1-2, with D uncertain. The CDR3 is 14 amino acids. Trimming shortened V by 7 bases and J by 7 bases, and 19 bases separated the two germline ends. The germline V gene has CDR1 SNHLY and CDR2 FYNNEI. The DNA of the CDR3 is TGTGCCAGCAACAGAAGGATGATACGGTCTGGCTACACCTTC. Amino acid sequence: CASNRRMIRSGYTF.

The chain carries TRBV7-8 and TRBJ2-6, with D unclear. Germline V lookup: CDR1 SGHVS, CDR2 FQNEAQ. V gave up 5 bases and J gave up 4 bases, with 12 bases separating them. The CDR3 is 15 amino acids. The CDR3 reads CASSHPGAGANVLTF. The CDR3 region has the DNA TGTGCCAGCAGCCACCCCGGTGCGGGGGCCAACGTCCTGACTTTC.

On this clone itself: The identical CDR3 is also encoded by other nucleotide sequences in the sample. The CDR3 nucleotides are TGTGCCAGCAGCTCCCCGGGATTTCAAGAGACCCAGTACTTC. It specifies CASSSPGFQETQYF. The chain carries TRBV7-9 and TRBJ2-5; tentatively, D is TRBD2 (5 bases). Germline CDR1 reads SEHNR; CDR2 reads FQNEAQ (reference sequence). Trimming removed 4 bases at V and 2 bases at J, with 11 bases between. CDR3 length equals 14 residues.

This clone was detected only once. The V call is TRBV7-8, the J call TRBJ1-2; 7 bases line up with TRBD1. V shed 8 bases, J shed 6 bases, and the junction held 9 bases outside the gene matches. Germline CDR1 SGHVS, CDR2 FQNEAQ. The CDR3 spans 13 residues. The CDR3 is CASDSPTGHGYTF. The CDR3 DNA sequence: TGTGCCAGCGACAGCCCGACAGGGCATGGCTACACCTTC.

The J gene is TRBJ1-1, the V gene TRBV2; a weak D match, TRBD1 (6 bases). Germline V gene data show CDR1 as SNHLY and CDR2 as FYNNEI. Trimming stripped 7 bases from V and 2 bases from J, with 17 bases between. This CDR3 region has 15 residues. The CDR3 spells CASTPSGTSNTEAFF. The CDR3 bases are TGTGCCAGCACCCCCTCGGGGACATCCAACACTGAAGCTTTCTTT.